The rows below give T cell receptor beta chains drawn from one sample of a study of blood T cell repertoires in COVID-19. Profiled with immunoSEQ multiplex PCR; TCRdb holds only in-frame clones, not every one. There are 200,000 to 250,000 clones in the sample; about 80% occur only once, and roughly 1.8% lies in the top ten. Source material: PBMCs or T cells enriched from blood (not recorded which). The receptors derive from a man aged 55-75 years who had recovered from COVID-19. Each CDR3 is given with its conserved first and last residue. The order of the fields is clone size, V gene, J gene, D gene, CDR3 DNA, CDR3 protein. The D gene is left open where the match is weak. Not every row has a clone size; where given, it reads once, few, many or a size class.

abundance: -; v_gene: TRBV16; j_gene: TRBJ1-6; d_gene: -; CDR3nt: TGTGCCAGCAGCCAATCATTAAGGGGTCCACCCCTCCACTTT; CDR3aa: CASSQSLRGPPLHF
abundance: -; v_gene: TRBV3-1/TRBV3-2; j_gene: TRBJ2-1; d_gene: -; CDR3nt: TGTGCCAGCAGCAACGCCGACAGGAGTGAGCAGTTCTTC; CDR3aa: CASSNADRSEQFF
abundance: -; v_gene: TRBV7-2; j_gene: TRBJ2-7; d_gene: TRBD2; CDR3nt: TGTGCCAGCAGCTCTAGCGGCAGCGGGGGGGCCCAGCAGTACTTC; CDR3aa: CASSSSGSGGAQQYF
abundance: -; v_gene: TRBV10-2; j_gene: TRBJ1-1; d_gene: TRBD1; CDR3nt: TGCGCCAGCAGGACAGGGCAGAACACTGAAGCTTTCTTT; CDR3aa: CASRTGQNTEAFF
abundance: -; v_gene: TRBV7-9; j_gene: TRBJ1-5; d_gene: -; CDR3nt: TGTGCCAGCAGCTTAGTAGAAAATCAGCCCCAGCATTTT; CDR3aa: CASSLVENQPQHF
abundance: -; v_gene: TRBV19; j_gene: TRBJ1-6; d_gene: -; CDR3nt: TGTGCCACCTCCCCCGTGGGAGGAAATTCACCCCTCCACTTT; CDR3aa: CATSPVGGNSPLHF
abundance: -; v_gene: TRBV7-9; j_gene: TRBJ2-7; d_gene: TRBD1; CDR3nt: TGTGCCAGCAGCTCGGACAGGGGGCACTCCTACGAGCAGTACTTC; CDR3aa: CASSSDRGHSYEQYF
abundance: -; v_gene: TRBV6-5; j_gene: TRBJ2-2; d_gene: -; CDR3nt: TGTGCCAGCCGGTTGCGGACGAACACCGGGGAGCTGTTTTTT; CDR3aa: CASRLRTNTGELFF
abundance: -; v_gene: TRBV6-5; j_gene: TRBJ1-6; d_gene: TRBD1; CDR3nt: TGTGCCAGCAGGGGACAGGGAAATTCACCCCTCCACTTT; CDR3aa: CASRGQGNSPLHF
abundance: -; v_gene: TRBV2; j_gene: TRBJ2-1; d_gene: -; CDR3nt: TGTGCCAGCAGTGAAGAGGGCTTGACTAGATGGTTCTTC; CDR3aa: CASSEEGLTRWFF
abundance: -; v_gene: TRBV4-2; j_gene: TRBJ2-7; d_gene: TRBD2; CDR3nt: TGTGCCAGCAGCCAAGGGGGGGGCTACGAGCAGTACTTC; CDR3aa: CASSQGGGYEQYF
abundance: -; v_gene: TRBV6-6; j_gene: TRBJ2-4; d_gene: -; CDR3nt: TGTGCCAGCAGTAATGGGGAGGTGGCCAAAAACATTCAGTACTTC; CDR3aa: CASSNGEVAKNIQYF
abundance: -; v_gene: TRBV7-2; j_gene: TRBJ1-6; d_gene: -; CDR3nt: TGTGCCAGCAGCTTAGGCAGGGAAAATTCACCCCTCCACTTT; CDR3aa: CASSLGRENSPLHF
abundance: -; v_gene: TRBV7-2; j_gene: TRBJ2-1; d_gene: TRBD2; CDR3nt: TGTGCCAGCAGCGGAGCGGGGGGGCCCTTTGAGCAGTTCTTC; CDR3aa: CASSGAGGPFEQFF
abundance: -; v_gene: TRBV4-3; j_gene: TRBJ2-1; d_gene: TRBD2; CDR3nt: TGCGCCAGCAGCCAAGGGACTAGCGGGGTGGATGAGCAGTTCTTC; CDR3aa: CASSQGTSGVDEQFF
abundance: -; v_gene: TRBV30; j_gene: TRBJ1-4; d_gene: -; CDR3nt: TGTGCCTGGAGTTATGCAGGGATTACTGAAAAACTGTTTTTT; CDR3aa: CAWSYAGITEKLFF
abundance: -; v_gene: TRBV4-3; j_gene: TRBJ1-2; d_gene: TRBD1; CDR3nt: TGCGCCAGCAGCTTCAGGGACAGGGGAACCTATGGCTACACCTTC; CDR3aa: CASSFRDRGTYGYTF
abundance: -; v_gene: TRBV5-1; j_gene: TRBJ2-3; d_gene: TRBD2; CDR3nt: TGCGCCAGCAGCTTGAGTTCGGCTAGCGGGGGTCAAGATACGCAGTATTTT; CDR3aa: CASSLSSASGGQDTQYF
abundance: once; v_gene: TRBV19; j_gene: TRBJ1-6; d_gene: TRBD1; CDR3nt: TGTGCCAGTAGCCGACAGGGGGCCAGTAATTCACCCCTCCACTTT; CDR3aa: CASSRQGASNSPLHF
abundance: -; v_gene: TRBV19; j_gene: TRBJ1-2; d_gene: -; CDR3nt: TGTGCCAGTAGTATTTCGAGTGTGTTCGTCGGAGCTGGCTACACCTTC; CDR3aa: CASSISSVFVGAGYTF
abundance: -; v_gene: TRBV9; j_gene: TRBJ1-1; d_gene: TRBD1; CDR3nt: TGTGCCAGCAGCGCCCGGACAGGAAATAACACTGAAGCTTTCTTT; CDR3aa: CASSARTGNNTEAFF
abundance: -; v_gene: TRBV19; j_gene: TRBJ1-6; d_gene: -; CDR3nt: TGTGCCAGTAGTTTAGGGTTACTTAATTCACCCCTCCACTTT; CDR3aa: CASSLGLLNSPLHF
abundance: -; v_gene: TRBV11-3; j_gene: TRBJ1-3; d_gene: TRBD1; CDR3nt: TGTGCCAGCAGCTTGGCAGGGGGAATATCTGGAAACACCATATATTTT; CDR3aa: CASSLAGGISGNTIYF
abundance: -; v_gene: TRBV6-5; j_gene: TRBJ1-2; d_gene: TRBD1; CDR3nt: TGTGCCATCCAACCCGGACAGGGGCATCATGGCTACACCTTC; CDR3aa: CAIQPGQGHHGYTF
abundance: -; v_gene: TRBV7-6; j_gene: TRBJ2-3; d_gene: -; CDR3nt: TGTGCCAGCAGCTTCGACGGGGGGCTTTTCACAGATACGCAGTATTTT; CDR3aa: CASSFDGGLFTDTQYF
abundance: -; v_gene: TRBV11-3; j_gene: TRBJ2-7; d_gene: -; CDR3nt: TGTGCCAGCAGCATTGGAACAGTCTACGAGCAGTACTTC; CDR3aa: CASSIGTVYEQYF
abundance: once; v_gene: TRBV7-9; j_gene: TRBJ1-6; d_gene: TRBD1; CDR3nt: TGTGCCAGCAGCCCCCTCCGGGACAGGGATTCACCCCTCCACTTT; CDR3aa: CASSPLRDRDSPLHF
abundance: -; v_gene: TRBV5-6; j_gene: TRBJ2-5; d_gene: TRBD1; CDR3nt: TGTGCCAGCAGCTTTACGACAGGGGGCGCCGAGACCCAGTACTTC; CDR3aa: CASSFTTGGAETQYF
abundance: once; v_gene: TRBV7-2; j_gene: TRBJ2-7; d_gene: TRBD1; CDR3nt: TGTGCCAGCAGGCGAGGACAGGGGTTGGCCGAGCAGTACTTC; CDR3aa: CASRRGQGLAEQYF
abundance: few; v_gene: TRBV19; j_gene: TRBJ2-2; d_gene: -; CDR3nt: TGTGCCAGTACGTTGGGGGGGCCTGGCGGGGAGCTGTTTTTT; CDR3aa: CASTLGGPGGELFF
abundance: -; v_gene: TRBV7-9; j_gene: TRBJ1-2; d_gene: -; CDR3nt: TGTGCCAGCAGCTTAGATCGGTATGGCTACACCTTC; CDR3aa: CASSLDRYGYTF
abundance: -; v_gene: TRBV5-6; j_gene: TRBJ1-4; d_gene: TRBD1; CDR3nt: TGTGCCAGCAGCTTCGGACAGGGCTCTAATGAAAAACTGTTTTTT; CDR3aa: CASSFGQGSNEKLFF
abundance: -; v_gene: TRBV2; j_gene: TRBJ2-5; d_gene: TRBD2; CDR3nt: TGTGCCAGCAAGGTCACTAGCGGCGCCATCGAGACCCAGTACTTC; CDR3aa: CASKVTSGAIETQYF
abundance: -; v_gene: TRBV9; j_gene: TRBJ2-5; d_gene: -; CDR3nt: TGTGCCAGCAGCGTCCTAGACCAAGAGACCCAGTACTTC; CDR3aa: CASSVLDQETQYF
abundance: few; v_gene: TRBV5-1; j_gene: TRBJ2-1; d_gene: TRBD2; CDR3nt: TGCGCCAGCAGCTTCCTAGCGGGAGTCAATGAGCAGTTCTTC; CDR3aa: CASSFLAGVNEQFF
abundance: -; v_gene: TRBV7-2; j_gene: TRBJ2-7; d_gene: -; CDR3nt: TGTGCCAGCAGCGTGAGTGGGGGGGGCGCCTACGAGCAGTACTTC; CDR3aa: CASSVSGGGAYEQYF
abundance: -; v_gene: TRBV2; j_gene: TRBJ1-4; d_gene: -; CDR3nt: TGTGCCAGCAGTGAGAACGGTCCCCCTGGAAAACTGTTTTTT; CDR3aa: CASSENGPPGKLFF
abundance: -; v_gene: TRBV6-5; j_gene: TRBJ1-1; d_gene: TRBD1; CDR3nt: TGTGCCAGCATCCGGGACAGGGGGCAAGGTAGTGGAGCTTTCTTT; CDR3aa: CASIRDRGQGSGAFF
abundance: -; v_gene: TRBV5-6; j_gene: TRBJ2-3; d_gene: TRBD1; CDR3nt: TGTGCCAGCAGCTTGATAGGGACAGGGTTTCCAGATACGCAGTATTTT; CDR3aa: CASSLIGTGFPDTQYF
abundance: -; v_gene: TRBV27; j_gene: TRBJ2-3; d_gene: TRBD2; CDR3nt: TGTGCCAGCAGTTTGGCTAGCGGGGGCATTGATACGCAGTATTTT; CDR3aa: CASSLASGGIDTQYF
abundance: -; v_gene: TRBV25-1; j_gene: TRBJ2-2; d_gene: -; CDR3nt: TGTGCCAGCACCCAAGGGGGGGTTAACACCGGGGAGCTGTTTTTT; CDR3aa: CASTQGGVNTGELFF